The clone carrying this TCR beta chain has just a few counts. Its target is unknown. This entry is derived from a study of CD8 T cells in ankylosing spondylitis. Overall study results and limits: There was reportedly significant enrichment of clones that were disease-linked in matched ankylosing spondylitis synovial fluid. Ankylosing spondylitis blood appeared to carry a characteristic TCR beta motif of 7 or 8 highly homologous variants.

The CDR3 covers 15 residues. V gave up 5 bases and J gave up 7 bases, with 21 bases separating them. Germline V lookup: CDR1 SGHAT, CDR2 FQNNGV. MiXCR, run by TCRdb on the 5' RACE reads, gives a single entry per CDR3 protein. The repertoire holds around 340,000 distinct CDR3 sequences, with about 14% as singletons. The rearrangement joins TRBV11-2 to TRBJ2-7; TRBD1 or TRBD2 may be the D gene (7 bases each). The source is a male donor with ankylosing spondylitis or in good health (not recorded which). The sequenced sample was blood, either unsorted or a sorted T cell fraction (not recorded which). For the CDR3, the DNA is TGTGCCAGCAGCCCACCACAGGGGAGGGTCCAGGAGCAGTACTTC. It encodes CASSPPQGRVQEQYF.